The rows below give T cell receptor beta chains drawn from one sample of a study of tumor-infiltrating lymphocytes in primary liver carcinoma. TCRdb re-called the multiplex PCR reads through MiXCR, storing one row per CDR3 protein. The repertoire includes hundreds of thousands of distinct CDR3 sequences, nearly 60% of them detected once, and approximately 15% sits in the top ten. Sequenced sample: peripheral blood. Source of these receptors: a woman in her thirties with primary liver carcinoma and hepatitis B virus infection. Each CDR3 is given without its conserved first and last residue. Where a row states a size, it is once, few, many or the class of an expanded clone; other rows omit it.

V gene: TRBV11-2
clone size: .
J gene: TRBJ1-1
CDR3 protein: AFDDSRGGLHTEAS

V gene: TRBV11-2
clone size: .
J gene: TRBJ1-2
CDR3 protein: ASSLSTGFEYGYT

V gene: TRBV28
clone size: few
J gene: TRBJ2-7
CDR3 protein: ASSPDWRNYEQY

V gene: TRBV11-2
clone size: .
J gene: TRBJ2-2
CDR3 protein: ASRKHTGELL

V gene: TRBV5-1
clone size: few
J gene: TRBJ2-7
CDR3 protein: ASSQGVSGSQYEQY

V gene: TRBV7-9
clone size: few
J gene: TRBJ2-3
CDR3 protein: ASSFAATSTDTQY

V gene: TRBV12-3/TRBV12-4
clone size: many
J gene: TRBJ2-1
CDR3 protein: ASSLGNSVDEQF

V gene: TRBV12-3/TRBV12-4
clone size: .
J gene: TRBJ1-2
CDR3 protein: ASSPIPGGYYGYT

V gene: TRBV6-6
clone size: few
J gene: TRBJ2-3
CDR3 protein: ANSYNPSGNTDTQY

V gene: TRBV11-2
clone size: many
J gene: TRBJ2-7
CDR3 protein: ASSFQAGGGYEQY

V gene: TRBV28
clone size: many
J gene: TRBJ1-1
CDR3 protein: ASDRGRDRGEAF

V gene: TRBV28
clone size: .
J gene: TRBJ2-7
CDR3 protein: ASSTPGTGTYEQY

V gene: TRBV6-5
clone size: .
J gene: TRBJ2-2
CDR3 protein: ASSYSPGVSTGELF

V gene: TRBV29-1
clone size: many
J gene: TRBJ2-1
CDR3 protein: SGGTSNGDEQF

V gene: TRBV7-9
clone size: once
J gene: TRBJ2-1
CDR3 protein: ASSLAVNGEQF

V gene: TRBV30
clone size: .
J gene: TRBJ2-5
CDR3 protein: AWSANLGGGETQY

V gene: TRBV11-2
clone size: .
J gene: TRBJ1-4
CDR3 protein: TSSLRGLPNEKLF

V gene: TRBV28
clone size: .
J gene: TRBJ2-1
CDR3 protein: ASSSRRASGHNEQF

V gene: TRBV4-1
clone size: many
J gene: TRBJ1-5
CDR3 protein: ASSRGGNRDSVIYSNQPQH

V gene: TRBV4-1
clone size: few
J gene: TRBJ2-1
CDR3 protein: ASSQLAQSGGAQF

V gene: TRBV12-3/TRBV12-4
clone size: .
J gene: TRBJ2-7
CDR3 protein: ASSSIGLASYEQY

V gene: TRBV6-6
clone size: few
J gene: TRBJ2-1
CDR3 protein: ASVRDSLYNEQF

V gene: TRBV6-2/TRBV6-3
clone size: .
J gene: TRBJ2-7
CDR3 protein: ASRLERGLPPREQY

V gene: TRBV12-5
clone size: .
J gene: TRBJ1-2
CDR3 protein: ASGSGQGKSGYT

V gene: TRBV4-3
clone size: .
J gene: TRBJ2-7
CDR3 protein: ASSPRTTPYEQY

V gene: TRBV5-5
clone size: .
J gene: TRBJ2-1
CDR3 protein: ASSLDFLISEQF

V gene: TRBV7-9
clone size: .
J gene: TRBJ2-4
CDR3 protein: ASSLAGGSKNIQY

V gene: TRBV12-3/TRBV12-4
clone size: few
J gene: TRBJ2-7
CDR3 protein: ASGLGQLYEQY

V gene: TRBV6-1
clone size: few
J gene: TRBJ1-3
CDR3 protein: ASSESRSTGNTIY

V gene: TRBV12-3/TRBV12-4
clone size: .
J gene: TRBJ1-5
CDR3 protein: ASRRADQLQQ

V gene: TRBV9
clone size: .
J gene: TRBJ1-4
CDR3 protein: ASSPARFGEKLF

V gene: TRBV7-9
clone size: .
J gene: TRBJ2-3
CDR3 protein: ASSPTLAGAADTQY

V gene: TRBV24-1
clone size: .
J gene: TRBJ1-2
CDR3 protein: ATSEWVALAQYYGYT

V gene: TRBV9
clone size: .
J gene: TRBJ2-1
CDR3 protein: ASSVEATRYYNEKF

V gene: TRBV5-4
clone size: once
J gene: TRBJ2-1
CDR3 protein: ASSPEGGGLYELF